The 14 T cell receptor beta chains presented below share a single source sample, sequenced in a study of cytomegalovirus exposure and HLA in healthy donors. PCR involved 60 Vbeta and 13 Jbeta primers. Assay: immunoSEQ multiplex PCR; the TCRdb copy retains only in-frame clones and omits some. Of about 170,000 clones in the sample, approximately 84% were seen once. Sequencing used PBMCs. The receptors stem from a man in his late teens or twenties in good health and CMV-seronegative.

The chain uses TRBV7-2 and TRBJ2-1; 11 nucleotides align to TRBD2. Germline V CDR1 and CDR2: SGHTA, FQGNSA. The CDR3 length is 16 residues. J gave up 3 bases and V 3 bases, and 4 bases lay outside the gene matches. For the CDR3, the DNA is TGTGCCAGCAGCTTGATAGCGGGAGGGGACTACAATGAGCAGTTCTTC. It specifies CASSLIAGGDYNEQFF. The whole variable domain, remainder taken from reference TRBV7-2 and TRBJ2-1, is GAGVSQSPSNKVTEKGKDVELRCDPISGHTALYWYRQSLGQGLEFLIYFQGNSAPDKSGLPSDRFSAERTGGSVSTLTIQRTQQEDSAVYLCASSLIAGGDYNEQFFGPGTRLTVL.

The chain couples TRBV18 to TRBJ1-1, with TRBD1 as a possible D gene (5 bases). Trimming removed 2 bases at V and 1 base at J, with 11 bases between. Per germline, CDR1 KGHSH and CDR2 LQKENI. The CDR3 has 15 residues. CDR3: CASSPFGAENTEAFF. The CDR3 DNA follows: TGTGCCAGCTCACCATTTGGGGCCGAGAACACTGAAGCTTTCTTT.

The chain has TRBV5-1 and TRBJ1-2; D unclear. The CDR3 has 15 amino acids. V lost 1 base and J lost 2, with 12 bases in between. The germline gives CDR1 SGHRS, CDR2 YFSETQ. The chain's CDR3 is CASSLKSAGNYGYTF. CDR3 nucleotides: TGCGCCAGCAGCTTGAAGTCGGCAGGAAACTATGGCTACACCTTC.

The chain joins TRBV5-1 to TRBJ2-1, with TRBD1 identical over 7 bases. The V gene's germline CDR1 is SGHRS and CDR2 YFSETQ. The CDR3 loop spans 16 amino acids. J was trimmed by 2 bases and V by 4 bases; bases with no gene match: 9. As DNA, the CDR3 is TGCGCCAGCAGCGCTGGTGGGACAGCCCCCTACAATGAGCAGTTCTTC. Amino acid sequence: CASSAGGTAPYNEQFF.

The V and J genes are TRBV4-1 and TRBJ2-5, with D perhaps matching TRBD1 (6 bases). The V end lost 1 base, the J end lost 1 base, and 10 bases lay between the germline ends. The CDR3 has 15 residues. CDR1 and CDR2 (germline): MGHRA, YSYEKL. The CDR3 is CASSQAGTLQETQYF. The CDR3 nucleotides read TGCGCCAGCAGCCAAGCGGGGACACTCCAAGAGACCCAGTACTTC.

The chain carries TRBV30 and TRBJ2-7, with 8 nucleotides matching TRBD2. The CDR3 has 16 amino acids. Germline V gene lookup returns CDR1 GTSNPN and CDR2 SVGIG (reference sequence). After removal of 7 bases from V and 0 bases from J, the junction contained 14 bases not matched to a gene. The CDR3 DNA reads TGTGCCTTCACAAGTTCTTTAGCGGGACTCTCCTACGAGCAGTACTTC. This codes for CAFTSSLAGLSYEQYF.

The CDR3 DNA reads TGTGCCAGCTCACCATTAGATAAGTACGAGCAGTACTTC. It codes for CASSPLDKYEQYF. The gene calls are TRBV18 and TRBJ2-7; D ambiguous. V lost 2 bases and J 4 bases, leaving 9 bases between the germline ends. Germline values: CDR1 KGHSH, CDR2 LQKENI. The CDR3 has 13 residues.

The V gene is TRBV4-1, the J gene TRBJ2-3, with D maybe TRBD2 (6 bases). The V end was cut by 5 bases, the J end by 5 bases, with 14 bases between. Germline assignment: CDR1 MGHRA and CDR2 YSYEKL. CDR3 length equals 14 residues. The CDR3 sequence: CASSTGTFLDTQYF. The CDR3, as DNA: TGCGCCAGCAGCACCGGGACTTTCCTAGATACGCAGTATTTT.

The J gene is TRBJ2-1, the V gene TRBV7-9; 7 bases map to TRBD2. With 4 bases clipped from V and 10 bases from J, the junction kept 22 bases outside the gene matches. CDR3 length: 18 amino acids. Per germline, CDR1 SEHNR and CDR2 FQNEAQ (reference sequence). This CDR3 is CASSSKILSSLRGGEQFF. The CDR3, as DNA: TGTGCCAGCAGCTCAAAGATATTGTCTAGCCTACGGGGAGGGGAGCAGTTCTTC.

The chain employs TRBV6-1 and TRBJ2-2; weak D call: TRBD1 (6 bases). Trimming pared 7 bases from V and 2 bases from J, leaving 14 bases between. The CDR3 has 15 amino acids. Germline V lookup: CDR1 MNHNS, CDR2 SASEGT. This chain's CDR3 is CASTLRGSNTGELFF. CDR3 in DNA: TGTGCCAGCACCCTCAGGGGTTCAAACACCGGGGAGCTGTTTTTT.

This clone showed up just a few times. The sample carries other DNA sequences with the same CDR3. This chain connects TRBV5-6 to TRBJ2-7; perhaps TRBD1 as D (5 bases). CDR3 length equals 15 residues. Germline V gives CDR1 SGHDT, CDR2 YYEEEE. Trimming took 1 base from V and 5 from J, leaving 16 bases between them. The CDR3 sequence is CASSLRQGLMNEQYF. The CDR3 region has the DNA TGTGCCAGCAGCTTGAGGCAGGGTCTAATGAACGAGCAGTACTTC.

V usage is TRBV5-1 and J usage is TRBJ1-1; 8 nucleotides agree with TRBD1. This CDR3 comprises 16 residues. Germline loops: CDR1 SGHRS, CDR2 YFSETQ. V lost 0 bases to trimming and J lost 1 base; unmatched junction nucleotides: 5. The CDR3 is CASSLAGGTANTEAFF. CDR3 DNA sequence: TGCGCCAGCAGCTTGGCAGGGGGCACAGCGAACACTGAAGCTTTCTTT.

The chain is built from TRBV7-9 and TRBJ2-5; D gene uncertain. This CDR3 has 15 residues. V lost 6 bases to trimming and J lost 2 bases, with 16 bases between them. Looked up from germline, CDR1 is SEHNR and CDR2 is FQNEAQ (reference sequence). CDR3 DNA: TGTGCCAGCAGTCCCCTCATACTCGGGCAAGAGACCCAGTACTTC. It codes for CASSPLILGQETQYF.

The V gene is TRBV27, the J gene TRBJ2-7; 9 bases align to TRBD2. Germline V gives CDR1 MNHEY, CDR2 SMNVEV (reference sequence). The ends lost 4 bases at V and 2 bases at J; junction bases unmatched: 12. This CDR3 region has 17 residues. The CDR3 loop is CASSYLAPSGIPYEQYF. In nucleotides, the CDR3 is TGTGCCAGCAGTTACCTCGCTCCTAGCGGGATTCCCTACGAGCAGTACTTC.